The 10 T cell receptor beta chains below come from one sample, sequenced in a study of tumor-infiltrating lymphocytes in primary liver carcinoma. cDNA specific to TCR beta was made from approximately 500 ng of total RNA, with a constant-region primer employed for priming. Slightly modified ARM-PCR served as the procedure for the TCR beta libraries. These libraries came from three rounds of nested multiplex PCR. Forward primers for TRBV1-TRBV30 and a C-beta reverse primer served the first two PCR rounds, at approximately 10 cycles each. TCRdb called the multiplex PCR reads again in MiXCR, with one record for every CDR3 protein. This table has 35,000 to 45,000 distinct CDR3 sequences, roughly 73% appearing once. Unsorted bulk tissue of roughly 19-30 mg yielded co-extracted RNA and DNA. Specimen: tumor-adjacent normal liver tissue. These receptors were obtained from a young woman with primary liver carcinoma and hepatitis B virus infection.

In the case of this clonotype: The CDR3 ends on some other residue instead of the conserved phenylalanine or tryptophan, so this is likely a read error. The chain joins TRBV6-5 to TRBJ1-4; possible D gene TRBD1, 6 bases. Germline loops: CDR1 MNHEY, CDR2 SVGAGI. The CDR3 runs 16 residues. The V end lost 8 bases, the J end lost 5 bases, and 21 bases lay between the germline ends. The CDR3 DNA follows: TGTGCCAGCTGTGACCAGGGGCACTATGGCAATGAAAAACTGTTTTCT. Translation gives CASCDQGHYGNEKLFS.

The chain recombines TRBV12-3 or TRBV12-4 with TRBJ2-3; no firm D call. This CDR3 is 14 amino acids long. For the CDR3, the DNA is TGTGCTAACAGTTTTGGTTGTAGCACAGATACGCAGTATTTT. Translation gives CANSFGCSTDTQYF.

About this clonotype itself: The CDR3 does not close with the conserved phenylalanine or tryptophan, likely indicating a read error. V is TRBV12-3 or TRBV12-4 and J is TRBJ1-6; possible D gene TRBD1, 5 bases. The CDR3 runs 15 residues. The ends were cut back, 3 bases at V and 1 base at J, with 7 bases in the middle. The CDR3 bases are TGTGCCAGCAGTTTTGGGGGGTCCTATAATTCACCCCTCCACATT. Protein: CASSFGGSYNSPLHI.

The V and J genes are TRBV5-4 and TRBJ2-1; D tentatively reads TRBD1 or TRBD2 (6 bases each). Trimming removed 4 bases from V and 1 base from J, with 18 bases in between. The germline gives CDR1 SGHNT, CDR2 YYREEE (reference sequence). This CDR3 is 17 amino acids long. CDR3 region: CASSQKNAGTSYNEQFF. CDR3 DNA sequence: TGTGCCAGCAGCCAAAAAAACGCGGGGACATCCTACAATGAGCAGTTCTTC.

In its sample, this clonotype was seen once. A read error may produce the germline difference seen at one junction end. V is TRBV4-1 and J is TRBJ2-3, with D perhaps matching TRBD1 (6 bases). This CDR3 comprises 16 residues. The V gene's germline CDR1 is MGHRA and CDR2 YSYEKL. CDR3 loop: CASSSGIGWRTDTRYF. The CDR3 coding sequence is TGCGCCAGCAGCTCCGGGATAGGGTGGAGGACAGATACGCGGTATTTT.

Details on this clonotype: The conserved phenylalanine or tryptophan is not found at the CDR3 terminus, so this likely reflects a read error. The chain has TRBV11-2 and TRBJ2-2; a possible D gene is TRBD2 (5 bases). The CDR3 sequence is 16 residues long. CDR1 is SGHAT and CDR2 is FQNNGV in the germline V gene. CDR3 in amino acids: CASSPDPQLKTGELFS. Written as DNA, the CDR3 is TGTGCCAGCAGCCCCGATCCCCAATTGAAGACCGGGGAACTGTTTTCT.

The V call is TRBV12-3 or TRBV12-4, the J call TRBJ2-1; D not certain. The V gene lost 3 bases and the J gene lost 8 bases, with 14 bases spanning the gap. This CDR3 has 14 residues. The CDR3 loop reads CASSFAGVMDEQFF. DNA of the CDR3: TGTGCCAGCAGTTTTGCAGGAGTCATGGATGAGCAGTTCTTC.

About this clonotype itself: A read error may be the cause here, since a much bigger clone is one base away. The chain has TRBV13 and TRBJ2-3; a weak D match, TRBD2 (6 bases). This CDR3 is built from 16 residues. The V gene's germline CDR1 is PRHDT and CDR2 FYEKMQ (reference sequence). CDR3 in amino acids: CVSSPDSGTFTDTQYF. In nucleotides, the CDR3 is TGTGTCAGCAGTCCGGATAGCGGAACCTTCACAGATACGCAGTATTTT.

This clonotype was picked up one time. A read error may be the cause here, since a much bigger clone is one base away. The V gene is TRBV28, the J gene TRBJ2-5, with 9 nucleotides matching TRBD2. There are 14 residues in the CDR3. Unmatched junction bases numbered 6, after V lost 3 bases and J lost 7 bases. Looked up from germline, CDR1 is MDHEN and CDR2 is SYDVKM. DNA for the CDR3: TGTGCCAGCAGTTTGCGACTAGCGGAAGTGACCCAGTACTTC. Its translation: CASSLRLAEVTQYF.

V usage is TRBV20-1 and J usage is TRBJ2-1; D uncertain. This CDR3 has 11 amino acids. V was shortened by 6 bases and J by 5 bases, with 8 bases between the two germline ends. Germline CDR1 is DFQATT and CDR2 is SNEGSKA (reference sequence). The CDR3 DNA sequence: TGCAGTGCCCAGCCCCACAATGAGCAGTTCTTC. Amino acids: CSAQPHNEQFF.